The 20 T cell receptor beta chains given below trace back to one sample, sequenced in a study of control samples from healthy donors and cancer patients. Assay used: immunoSEQ multiplex PCR; TCRdb lists only in-frame clones, some missing. Among 230,000 or so clones listed, over 90% were seen once. The sample comprised blood. The receptors derive from a middle-aged man in good health.

The chain combines TRBV13 with TRBJ2-3, with 10 positions matching TRBD1. J lost 6 bases, V lost 3 bases, and 9 bases had no gene match. Germline V gene lookup returns CDR1 PRHDT and CDR2 FYEKMQ (reference sequence). This CDR3 spans 16 amino acids. The CDR3 is CASSFRATGGVDTQYF. The CDR3 DNA is TGTGCCAGCAGCTTTAGGGCGACAGGGGGCGTCGATACGCAGTATTTT.

This clone appeared a single time. This chain uses TRBV6-5 with TRBJ2-5; possibly TRBD1 for D (6 bases). Trimming took off 5 bases at V and 5 bases at J, with 15 bases between the two ends. In germline, CDR1 is MNHEY, CDR2 SVGAGI. The CDR3 loop spans 14 amino acids. DNA for the CDR3: TGTGCCAGCAGTCGGACAGTTTCCTCGGAGACCCAGTACTTC. It is translated as CASSRTVSSETQYF.

The CDR3 here is CASSLRGRGNQPQHF. CDR3 nucleotide sequence: TGTGCCAGCAGCTTAAGGGGCCGAGGCAATCAGCCCCAGCATTTT. This sequence joins TRBV13 and TRBJ1-5, with a possible D match to TRBD1 (5 bases). CDR3 length: 15 residues. V was pared by 2 bases and J by 2 bases, with 10 bases between. The germline CDR1 and CDR2 sequences are PRHDT and FYEKMQ (reference sequence).

This chain uses TRBV3-1 (or the pseudogene TRBV3-2) with TRBJ1-3; 7 bases align to TRBD1. This CDR3 contains 15 residues. The V gene's germline CDR1 is LGHDT and CDR2 YNNKEL (reference sequence). V was clipped by 0 bases and J by 3 bases; unmatched bases: 2. In DNA, the CDR3 is TGTGCCAGCAGCCAAGACCCAGGGGGTGGAAACACCATATATTTT. Its translation: CASSQDPGGGNTIYF.

This chain links TRBV7-8 with TRBJ2-7; 7 bases fit TRBD2. CDR1 SGHVS and CDR2 FQNEAQ come from the germline V gene. The CDR3 runs to 16 residues. Trimming at V came to 5 bases and at J to 0 bases, leaving 10 bases not matched to a gene. CDR3 amino acids: CASSPNGEGTSYEQYV. In DNA form, the CDR3 reads TGTGCCAGCAGCCCGAACGGGGAGGGAACCTCCTACGAGCAGTACGTC.

The rearrangement joins TRBV5-1 to TRBJ1-6; 8 nucleotides line up with TRBD1. There are 13 residues in the CDR3. Germline lookup yields CDR1 SGHRS and CDR2 YFSETQ. J was trimmed by 10 bases and V by 0 bases; bases with no gene match: 0. This CDR3 is CASSLDRGSPLHF. Here the CDR3 DNA reads TGCGCCAGCAGCTTGGACAGGGGGTCACCCCTCCACTTT.

This chain links TRBV5-1 with TRBJ2-1; D is unresolved. The CDR3 is made up of 15 amino acids. V was cut by 0 bases and J by 0 bases, with 7 bases left in between. The V gene's germline CDR1 is SGHRS and CDR2 YFSETQ. Written as DNA, the CDR3 is TGCGCCAGCAGCTTGGTGGCGAGCTCCTACAATGAGCAGTTCTTC. Translating gives CASSLVASSYNEQFF.

The chain links TRBV5-8 to TRBJ2-3; 7 bases are a match to TRBD1. This CDR3 comprises 14 residues. The germline V gene has CDR1 SGHTS and CDR2 YDEGEE. The V gene end was trimmed by 2 bases and the J gene end by 2 bases; junction bases not matched to a gene: 2. CDR3 in DNA: TGTGCCAGCAGCTTAGGGGGCCACACAGATACGCAGTATTTT. Its translation is CASSLGGHTDTQYF.

The chain has TRBV10-1 and TRBJ2-3; D may be TRBD1 or TRBD2 (6 bases each). The V and J ends lost 0 bases and 4 bases respectively, with 14 bases between them. The germline CDR1 and CDR2 sequences are WNHNN and SYGVQD (reference sequence). CDR3 length: 16 amino acids. CDR3 DNA sequence: TGCGCCAGCAGTGAGTCGGGGGGACATCGGGCAGATACGCAGTATTTT. Translation: CASSESGGHRADTQYF.

J is TRBJ1-6 and V is TRBV6-5; possible D gene TRBD1, 6 bases. The ends were cut back, 7 bases at V and 10 bases at J, with 14 bases in the middle. Per the germline V gene, CDR1 is MNHEY and CDR2 is SVGAGI. The length of the CDR3 is 13 residues. The CDR3 spells CASIVQGTSPLHF. The CDR3 DNA reads as TGTGCCAGCATCGTACAGGGAACCTCACCCCTCCACTTT.

V gene TRBV20-1 combines with J gene TRBJ2-7; D call uncertain. Germline values: CDR1 DFQATT, CDR2 SNEGSKA (reference sequence). This CDR3 spans 11 amino acids. Trimming removed 2 bases at V and 5 bases at J, with 7 bases between. DNA for the CDR3: TGCAGTGCTAGACAGAACGACGAGCAGTACTTC. This codes for CSARQNDEQYF.

The CDR3, as DNA: TGTGCCAGTAGTATACACCTGGACGAGCAGTTCTTC. Residues: CASSIHLDEQFF. The chain is built from TRBV19 and TRBJ2-1; no firm D call. Germline V CDR1 and CDR2: LNHDA, SQIVND (reference sequence). Trimming removed 2 bases from V and 10 bases from J, with 9 bases in between. This CDR3 has 12 amino acids.

The chain couples TRBV27 to TRBJ1-6; weak D call: TRBD1 (5 bases). Trimming stripped 6 bases from V and 0 bases from J, with 27 bases between. CDR3 size: 21 residues. The germline gives CDR1 MNHEY, CDR2 SMNVEV (reference sequence). CDR3 DNA sequence: TGTGCCAGCAGCATGCTCGACCCGGGACGTCGGGGTAGCTCCTATAATTCACCCCTCCACTTT. It encodes CASSMLDPGRRGSSYNSPLHF.

The gene calls are TRBV6-5 and TRBJ1-1; D is undetermined. Germline-derived CDR1 and CDR2 are MNHEY and SVGAGI. The CDR3 sequence is 14 residues long. V lost 6 bases, J lost 1 base, and 12 bases lay in between. CDR3 nucleotides: TGTGCCAGCAGGCCAGGTGGGTCGAACACTGAAGCTTTCTTT. Its protein product is CASRPGGSNTEAFF.

The genes are TRBV2 and TRBJ1-5, with TRBD1 as a possible D gene (6 bases). From germline, CDR1 is SNHLY and CDR2 FYNNEI. This CDR3 contains 16 residues. Between the trimmed V and J ends, which lost 6 bases and 7 bases, there was a span of 22 bases. The CDR3 coding sequence is TGTGCCAGCAGCTGGGGGAGGGGGGCGCCGGGACAGCCCCAGCATTTT. Protein sequence: CASSWGRGAPGQPQHF. Full variable domain (missing parts from reference TRBV2 and TRBJ1-5): EPEVTQTPSHQVTQMGQEVILRCVPISNHLYFYWYRQILGQKVEFLVSFYNNEISEKSEIFDDQFSVERPDGSNFTLKIRSTKLEDSAMYFCASSWGRGAPGQPQHFGDGTRLSIL.

V gene TRBV3-1 (or the pseudogene TRBV3-2) combines with J gene TRBJ2-3, with D perhaps assigned TRBD1 or TRBD2 (5 bases each). With 0 bases removed from V and 0 bases from J, the gap between germline ends came to 7 bases. This CDR3 region has 15 residues. Germline lookup yields CDR1 LGHDT and CDR2 YNNKEL (reference sequence). CDR3 bases: TGTGCCAGCAGCCAAGAAGGGACCAGCACAGATACGCAGTATTTT. Translation gives CASSQEGTSTDTQYF.

The chain uses TRBV4-3 and TRBJ2-7; weak D call: TRBD2 (6 bases). Germline V CDR1 and CDR2: LGHNA, YSLEER. The germline V and J ends were trimmed by 0 bases and 4 bases, with 16 bases remaining between them. The CDR3 extends over 16 amino acids. CDR3 region: CASSQDRDSGGYEQYF. In DNA, the CDR3 is TGCGCCAGCAGCCAAGATCGGGACTCTGGGGGATACGAGCAGTACTTC.

CDR3 coding DNA: TGTGCCAGCAGCGGGGACAGGATTTACGAGCAGTACGTC. Its protein product is CASSGDRIYEQYV. The V and J genes are TRBV5-6 and TRBJ2-7; 8 bases align to TRBD1. CDR1 SGHDT and CDR2 YYEEEE come from the germline V gene. V lost 4 bases and J lost 4; bases outside the gene matches: 4. This CDR3 is 13 amino acids long.

This chain uses TRBV25-1 with TRBJ1-5; D might be TRBD1 (6 bases). Germline-derived CDR1 and CDR2 are MGHDK and SYGVNS. V dropped 7 bases and J dropped 9 bases, with 16 bases sitting between them. The CDR3 is 13 residues long. The CDR3 DNA is TGTGCCAGCATGAGGGGGGAATGGGGGCCCCAGCATTTT. Translated: CASMRGEWGPQHF.

CDR3 sequence (DNA): TGTGCCAGCAGCCCATTCAGGGGTTATATGAACACTGAAGCTTTCTTT. It yields the protein CASSPFRGYMNTEAFF. V gene TRBV7-9 combines with J gene TRBJ1-1, with a tentative D call TRBD1 (6 bases). CDR1 is SEHNR, CDR2 FQNEAQ, per germline (reference sequence). The CDR3 runs to 16 residues. Trimming removed 5 bases at V and 0 bases at J, with 16 bases between.